A single sample gave rise to the 22 T cell receptor beta chains below, sequenced in a study of T cells in Graves' hyperthyroidism and ophthalmopathy. TCR beta CDR3 sequences were amplified from RNA transcripts. The TCR CDR3 was amplified in a first-round RT-PCR using the HTBI primer set. TCRdb processed the multiplex PCR reads anew with MiXCR; each CDR3 protein has one entry. The sample includes fewer than 350,000 distinct CDR3 sequences, about 13% of them seen just once. The sequencing sample was made of blood. The receptors derive from a woman in her forties with Graves' hyperthyroidism.

The table lists this clonotype with a few counts. The chain uses TRBV27 and TRBJ2-7; 11 nucleotides agree with TRBD1. In germline, CDR1 is MNHEY, CDR2 SMNVEV (reference sequence). The CDR3 is made up of 15 amino acids. The V gene end was trimmed by 6 bases and the J gene end by 5 bases; junction bases not matched to a gene: 9. CDR3 DNA sequence: TGTGCCAGCAGAAACCTTCGGACAGGGGGCGACGAGCAGTACTTC. Residues: CASRNLRTGGDEQYF.

This clonotype was detected many times. This chain joins TRBV25-1 and TRBJ2-7, with no clear D. V was cut by 6 bases and J by 4 bases, with 10 bases left in between. Germline loops: CDR1 MGHDK, CDR2 SYGVNS. There are 12 residues in the CDR3. CDR3 amino acids: CASSVLGYEQYF. In DNA form, the CDR3 reads TGTGCCAGCAGCGTGCTTGGTTACGAGCAGTACTTC.

The chain recombines TRBV6-4 with TRBJ1-1, with D perhaps matching TRBD1 (5 bases). Trimming removed 7 bases from V and 4 bases from J, with 16 bases in between. The CDR3 runs 14 residues. In germline, CDR1 is MRHNA, CDR2 SNTAGT. In DNA, the CDR3 is TGTGCCAGCACTTCAGGGAAGTTGGGCACTGAAGCTTTCTTT. It translates to CASTSGKLGTEAFF.

This clonotype was found many times. The V and J genes are TRBV27 and TRBJ1-3; D remains ambiguous. The V end lost 5 bases, the J end lost 2 bases, and 7 bases lay between the germline ends. Germline lookup yields CDR1 MNHEY and CDR2 SMNVEV (reference sequence). The CDR3 has 13 residues. The CDR3 DNA reads as TGTGCCAGCAGTGGAACTCCTGGAAACACCATATATTTT. The encoded protein is CASSGTPGNTIYF.

The V gene is TRBV20-1, the J gene TRBJ1-4; D might be TRBD1 (6 bases). V shed 4 bases and J shed 8 bases, with 20 bases lying between them. This CDR3 contains 15 residues. CDR1 is DFQATT, CDR2 SNEGSKA, per germline (reference sequence). CDR3: CSATPSRGAWEKLFF. The CDR3 DNA follows: TGCAGTGCTACTCCCTCGCGGGGGGCCTGGGAAAAACTGTTTTTT.

In this sample, this clonotype turned up many times. The V call is TRBV2, the J call TRBJ1-5; tentatively, D is TRBD1 (6 bases). Trimming stripped 7 bases from V and 0 bases from J, with 13 bases between. The CDR3 totals 15 residues. CDR1 and CDR2 (germline): SNHLY, FYNNEI. CDR3 protein: CASKRGSVSNQPQHF. CDR3 nucleotides: TGTGCCAGCAAGAGGGGGTCAGTTAGCAATCAGCCCCAGCATTTT.

CDR3: CASSLGLAGRSSYNEQFF. In nucleotides, the CDR3 is TGTGCCAGCAGCCTAGGACTAGCGGGGAGAAGCTCCTACAATGAGCAGTTCTTC. The V and J genes are TRBV6-2 or TRBV6-3 and TRBJ2-1; 12 nucleotides match TRBD2. This CDR3 contains 18 residues. Germline trimming cut 6 bases from V and 0 bases from J; bases unmatched to any gene: 9. Germline V gene lookup returns CDR1 MNHEY and CDR2 SVGEGT.

The sample holds many counts of this clonotype. The chain recombines TRBV19 with TRBJ2-7; D not resolved. Germline V lookup: CDR1 LNHDA, CDR2 SQIVND (reference sequence). Trimming stripped 3 bases from V and 0 bases from J, with 12 bases between. The CDR3 loop spans 15 amino acids. The CDR3 DNA reads TGTGCCAGTAGTATGGCAGGACGGAGCTCCTACGAGCAGTACTTC. The encoded protein is CASSMAGRSSYEQYF.

This clonotype was picked up many times. The CDR3 coding sequence is TGTGCCAGCATTCCAGGGTATGGGGCGGGTGAAGCTTTCTTT. Translation: CASIPGYGAGEAFF. The chain uses TRBV28 and TRBJ1-1; TRBD1 is a possible D gene (5 bases). Germline CDR1 is MDHEN and CDR2 is SYDVKM. The germline V and J ends were trimmed by 7 bases and 7 bases, with 19 bases remaining between them. CDR3 size: 14 residues.

The chain combines TRBV18 with TRBJ2-7; 7 bases are shared with TRBD1. Germline-derived CDR1 and CDR2 are KGHSH and LQKENI. V lost 4 bases and J lost 6; bases outside the gene matches: 9. This CDR3 has 14 residues. The CDR3 spells CASSRDSPHSEQYF. The CDR3 coding sequence is TGTGCCAGCTCACGGGACAGTCCTCACTCCGAGCAGTACTTC.

This clonotype was recorded at least ten times. The chain joins TRBV5-6 to TRBJ2-1; D is tentatively TRBD1 or TRBD2 (6 bases each). The CDR3 is 16 amino acids. Per germline, CDR1 SGHDT and CDR2 YYEEEE. The V end lost 4 bases, the J end lost 0 bases, and 14 bases lay between the germline ends. CDR3 amino acids: CASSRRRGSSYNEQFF. The CDR3 DNA follows: TGTGCCAGCAGCCGCCGGAGGGGGAGCTCCTACAATGAGCAGTTCTTC.

In its sample, this clonotype was seen many times. The CDR3 is CASSGQGFGEQYF. The CDR3 nucleotides read TGTGCCAGCAGCGGACAGGGGTTCGGCGAGCAGTACTTC. This sequence joins TRBV5-8 and TRBJ2-7; 9 positions agree with TRBD1. The CDR3 runs 13 residues. The germline CDR1 and CDR2 sequences are SGHTS and YDEGEE. Unmatched junction bases numbered 5, after V lost 4 bases and J lost 6 bases.

This clonotype has ten or more counts. This chain links TRBV7-2 with TRBJ2-3; D not resolved. This CDR3 contains 13 residues. In germline, CDR1 is SGHTA, CDR2 FQGNSA. V lost 2 bases and J 0 bases, leaving 3 bases between the germline ends. The CDR3 is CASSLQSTDTQYF. The CDR3 bases are TGTGCCAGCAGCTTACAAAGCACAGATACGCAGTATTTT. The full variable domain, its missing parts supplied by reference TRBV7-2 and TRBJ2-3, is GAGVSQSPSNKVTEKGKDVELRCDPISGHTALYWYRQSLGQGLEFLIYFQGNSAPDKSGLPSDRFSAERTGGSVSTLTIQRTQQEDSAVYLCASSLQSTDTQYFGPGTRLTVL.

The rearrangement uses TRBV7-9 and TRBJ1-3; unclear D gene. Trimming removed 5 bases from V and 0 bases from J, with 11 bases in between. The CDR3 runs to 15 residues. In germline, CDR1 is SEHNR, CDR2 FQNEAQ (reference sequence). The CDR3 sequence is CASSPPRVSGNTIYF. As DNA, the CDR3 is TGTGCCAGCAGCCCCCCTCGGGTCTCTGGAAACACCATATATTTT.

This clonotype appeared many times. The V call is TRBV7-3, the J call TRBJ2-1, with 7 nucleotides matching TRBD2. CDR3 size: 16 residues. Germline V gene sequence: CDR1 SGHTA, CDR2 FQGTGA. V was clipped by 2 bases and J by 0 bases; unmatched bases: 4. CDR3 region: CASSLPAGDSYNEQFF. The CDR3 DNA sequence: TGTGCCAGCAGCTTACCTGCGGGAGACTCCTACAATGAGCAGTTCTTC.

This clonotype was observed many times. The chain combines TRBV28 with TRBJ1-2; D not resolved. V was clipped by 10 bases and J by 2 bases, with 17 bases between them. Germline V gene sequence: CDR1 MDHEN, CDR2 SYDVKM. The CDR3 sequence is 14 residues long. CDR3 in DNA: TGTGCCACCACCATAGTAAGGGCCAACTATGGCTACACCTTC. Translated, it gives CATTIVRANYGYTF.

This clonotype was found many times. This rearrangement joins TRBV20-1 to TRBJ1-2, with D unclear. The CDR3 extends over 13 amino acids. Trimming removed 2 bases at V and 3 bases at J, with 10 bases between. Germline V gene sequence: CDR1 DFQATT, CDR2 SNEGSKA (reference sequence). CDR3 loop: CSARPYTYYGYTF. The CDR3 bases are TGCAGTGCTAGACCGTATACTTACTATGGCTACACCTTC.

This clonotype occurred many times. The chain is built from TRBV28 and TRBJ1-2, with 9 positions matching TRBD1. V was pared by 3 bases and J by 4 bases, with 9 bases of the junction left unmatched. The V gene's germline CDR1 is MDHEN and CDR2 SYDVKM. The CDR3 spans 16 residues. The CDR3 coding sequence is TGTGCCAGCAGTTTTAGCAGGACAGGGGCTGGCTATGGCTACACCTTC. It encodes CASSFSRTGAGYGYTF.

Many counts were recorded for this clonotype. The chain joins TRBV12-3 or TRBV12-4 to TRBJ2-1; maybe TRBD2 (6 bases). The ends were cut back, 5 bases at V and 9 bases at J, with 17 bases in the middle. This CDR3 spans 14 amino acids. The CDR3, as DNA: TGTGCCAGCAGTCGTCGGGGAGGTCGCGGTGAGCAGTTCTTC. This translates into CASSRRGGRGEQFF.

This sequence joins TRBV7-2 and TRBJ2-5; 9 nucleotides agree with TRBD2. Germline V gene sequence: CDR1 SGHTA, CDR2 FQGNSA. The CDR3 consists of 15 residues. The J segment lost 4 bases and the V segment lost 1 base, leaving 4 bases of the junction unmatched. CDR3 nucleotides: TGTGCCAGCAGCTTAGGCGGGAGGGAGGGAGAGACCCAGTACTTC. Encoded protein: CASSLGGREGETQYF.

This clonotype has only a few counts. J is TRBJ1-3 and V is TRBV24-1, with D maybe TRBD1 (6 bases). Germline CDR1 KGHDR, CDR2 SFDVKD. V lost 6 bases to trimming and J lost 0 bases, with 8 bases between them. The CDR3 is made up of 14 amino acids. The CDR3 sequence: CATSQGPSGNTIYF. DNA for the CDR3: TGTGCCACCAGTCAGGGGCCCTCTGGAAACACCATATATTTT.

This clonotype was seen many times. The chain links TRBV18 to TRBJ2-3, with TRBD2 identical over 13 bases. V was pared by 4 bases and J by 1 base, with 2 bases of the junction left unmatched. The CDR3 runs to 16 residues. Germline values: CDR1 KGHSH, CDR2 LQKENI. The CDR3, as DNA: TGTGCCAGCTCACTGGGACTAGCGGGACGCACAGATACGCAGTATTTT. The encoded protein is CASSLGLAGRTDTQYF.